A single sample is the source of the 15 T cell receptor beta chains below, sequenced in a study of OX40 agonist ivuxolimab in advanced cancers. Clones were sequenced by immunoSEQ multiplex PCR, and TCRdb holds only the in-frame ones, with some missing. The data show over 45,000 clones, approximately 86% seen once. The specimen was CD4+ or CD8+ T cells sorted from blood, collected in a trial of the OX40 agonist ivuxolimab. These receptors came from an adult with an advanced solid tumor such as melanoma, head and neck, liver or kidney cancer.

The V call is TRBV5-1, the J call TRBJ1-1, with a possible D match to TRBD1 (5 bases). V gave up 2 bases and J gave up 0 bases, with 11 bases separating them. The CDR3 consists of 15 residues. Looked up from germline, CDR1 is SGHRS and CDR2 is YFSETQ. The chain's CDR3 is CASSFGTGMNTEAFF. The CDR3 DNA reads as TGCGCCAGCAGCTTCGGGACCGGGATGAACACTGAAGCTTTCTTT.

The rearrangement joins TRBV19 to TRBJ2-4, with no clear D. The V end was cut by 1 base, the J end by 0 bases, with 7 bases between. The CDR3 length is 15 residues. Germline-derived CDR1 and CDR2 are LNHDA and SQIVND (reference sequence). The CDR3 coding sequence is TGTGCCAGTAGTATAGGCAGATCAGCCAAAAACATTCAGTACTTC. As protein: CASSIGRSAKNIQYF.

This clone was seen only once. J is TRBJ2-2 and V is TRBV5-6; 7 bases match TRBD1. The germline V gene has CDR1 SGHDT and CDR2 YYEEEE. With V trimmed by 2 bases and J by 7 bases, 11 bases remained unmatched. The CDR3 has 16 residues. The CDR3 reads CASSFYDRVEIGELFF. DNA of the CDR3: TGTGCCAGCAGCTTCTACGACAGGGTTGAAATCGGGGAGCTGTTTTTT.

The CDR3 nucleotides are TGTGCCAGCACCCTTCTGAAGGCAGGCACCGGGGAGCTGTTTTTT. Translated, it gives CASTLLKAGTGELFF. The chain employs TRBV7-2 and TRBJ2-2, with D hard to call. CDR1 is SGHTA, CDR2 FQGNSA, per germline. Deletions cut 7 bases from V and 4 bases from J, with 16 bases between. The CDR3 contains 15 residues. Looking up the rest from reference TRBV7-2 and TRBJ2-2 gives the full variable domain: GAGVSQSPSNKVTEKGKDVELRCDPISGHTALYWYRQSLGQGLEFLIYFQGNSAPDKSGLPSDRFSAERTGGSVSTLTIQRTQQEDSAVYLCASTLLKAGTGELFFGEGSRLTVL.

This rearrangement joins TRBV9 to TRBJ1-4; 7 bases align to TRBD1. Germline V lookup: CDR1 SGDLS, CDR2 YYNGEE. This CDR3 region has 14 residues. V was clipped by 3 bases and J by 7 bases; unmatched bases: 6. The CDR3 DNA reads TGTGCCAGCAGCGGACAGGGTCGAGGTGAAAAACTGTTTTTT. Translation gives CASSGQGRGEKLFF.

This chain joins TRBV6-6 and TRBJ2-3, with D possibly matching TRBD1 (6 bases). Deletions cut 6 bases from V and 4 bases from J, with 8 bases between. The CDR3 is 12 residues long. CDR1 MNHNY and CDR2 SVGAGI come from the germline V gene (reference sequence). This CDR3 is CASSEGADTQYF. For the CDR3, the DNA is TGTGCCAGCAGCGAGGGGGCAGATACGCAGTATTTT.

J is TRBJ2-5 and V is TRBV10-2; D is undetermined. The CDR3 spans 12 residues. V gave up 4 bases and J gave up 3 bases, with 6 bases separating them. The germline V gene encodes CDR1 WSHSY and CDR2 SAAADI. CDR3 residues: CASSVAEETQYF. In nucleotides, the CDR3 is TGCGCCAGCAGTGTGGCAGAAGAGACCCAGTACTTC.

This clone was picked up one time. The V and J genes are TRBV6-6 and TRBJ2-3; TRBD2 matches 8 bases. Germline CDR1 is MNHNY and CDR2 is SVGAGI (reference sequence). The CDR3 runs to 14 residues. J lost 4 bases, V lost 4 bases, and 4 bases had no gene match. The CDR3 sequence is CASSSRTSSDTQYF. In DNA form, the CDR3 reads TGTGCCAGCAGTTCCCGGACTAGCTCAGATACGCAGTATTTT.

The chain couples TRBV11-2 to TRBJ1-3; D unresolved. This CDR3 contains 13 residues. Germline V gives CDR1 SGHAT, CDR2 FQNNGV. V dropped 1 base and J dropped 2 bases, with 3 bases sitting between them. The CDR3 loop reads CASSLVAGNTIYF. Here the CDR3 DNA reads TGTGCCAGCAGCTTAGTCGCTGGAAACACCATATATTTT.

The chain links TRBV4-3 to TRBJ1-1, with D perhaps TRBD1 (5 bases). V was shortened by 3 bases and J by 5 bases, with 16 bases between the two germline ends. CDR1 is LGHNA, CDR2 YSLEER, per germline. This CDR3 has 15 residues. The chain's CDR3 is CASSQGTEVRTEAFF. The CDR3, as DNA: TGCGCCAGCAGCCAGGGGACGGAGGTGAGGACTGAAGCTTTCTTT.

The chain is built from TRBV19 and TRBJ2-6; TRBD2 agrees at 7 bases. CDR1 and CDR2 from the germline V gene are LNHDA and SQIVND (reference sequence). Losses at the gene ends were 7 bases for V and 0 bases for J; bases not matched to a gene: 3. CDR3 length: 15 amino acids. The CDR3 region is CASKGRGSGANVLTF. In nucleotides, the CDR3 is TGTGCCAGTAAAGGGAGGGGCTCTGGGGCCAACGTCCTGACTTTC.

This chain joins TRBV7-9 and TRBJ2-6; TRBD1 matches at 8 bases. Germline V gives CDR1 SEHNR, CDR2 FQNEAQ (reference sequence). The CDR3 is made up of 18 amino acids. V was pared by 5 bases and J by 0 bases, with 9 bases of the junction left unmatched. DNA for the CDR3: TGTGCCAGCAGCCCACTAATGACAGGGGCCTCTGGGGCCAACGTCCTGACTTTC. Protein sequence: CASSPLMTGASGANVLTF.

The V call is TRBV27, the J call TRBJ2-7, with 10 nucleotides matching TRBD2. V dropped 6 bases and J dropped 4; count of bases not matched to a gene: 3. The germline gives CDR1 MNHEY, CDR2 SMNVEV (reference sequence). CDR3 length: 13 amino acids. CDR3 bases: TGTGCCAGCAGATTAGCGGGAGGTTACGAGCAGTACTTC. Translated, it gives CASRLAGGYEQYF.

The chain has TRBV9 and TRBJ1-2; D ambiguous. The V gene lost 3 bases and the J gene lost 3 bases, with 15 bases spanning the gap. This CDR3 is built from 15 residues. Germline V lookup: CDR1 SGDLS, CDR2 YYNGEE. CDR3 nucleotide sequence: TGTGCCAGCAGCGCAACGGGAGGTATGGACTATGGCTACACCTTC. This gives the protein CASSATGGMDYGYTF. The whole variable domain, remainder taken from reference TRBV9 and TRBJ1-2, is DSGVTQTPKHLITATGQRVTLRCSPRSGDLSVYWYQQSLDQGLQFLIQYYNGEERAKGNILERFSAQQFPDLHSELNLSSLELGDSALYFCASSATGGMDYGYTFGSGTRLTVV.

V usage is TRBV6-6 and J usage is TRBJ2-2, with no clear D. The CDR3 contains 12 residues. Per germline, CDR1 MNHNY and CDR2 SVGAGI (reference sequence). Deletions cut 6 bases from V and 7 bases from J, with 9 bases between. This CDR3 is CASSQVGGELFF. As DNA, the CDR3 is TGTGCCAGCAGCCAGGTTGGCGGGGAGCTGTTTTTT.